The 27 T cell receptor beta chains below all came from one sample that was sequenced in a study of human T cells and chemical hapten exposure. TCRdb fed the RACE reads into MiXCR, producing one record per CDR3 protein. The data contain some 70,000 distinct CDR3 sequences, roughly 11% of them seen just once; the ten biggest clones take up roughly 5.3%. Time point noted: pre-sensitization, week 0. Treatment in this sample: therapeutic diphenylcyclopropenone sensitization with weekly scalp DPC. The starting material was whole blood, obtained in connection with sensitization to the hapten diphenylcyclopropenone (DPC). The receptors originated from a woman between 50 and 59 years old with alopecia areata. Some clones in this sample may be carry-over from other donors' samples.

The chain has TRBV18 and TRBJ1-1; D call uncertain. CDR3 length: 14 amino acids. Germline CDR1 KGHSH, CDR2 LQKENI. V was shortened by 1 base and J by 2 bases, with 8 bases between the two germline ends. CDR3 nucleotide sequence: TGTGCCAGCTCACCACAGGAGTTTAACACTGAAGCTTTCTTT. Protein sequence: CASSPQEFNTEAFF.

This clonotype was seen at least ten times. CDR3 loop: CASSYVASSSYEQYF. The CDR3 coding sequence is TGTGCCAGCAGTTACGTAGCTTCCAGCTCCTACGAGCAGTACTTC. This chain connects TRBV6-6 to TRBJ2-7; D is unclear. V lost 2 bases and J 0 bases, leaving 11 bases between the germline ends. The CDR3 spans 15 residues. The germline V gene encodes CDR1 MNHNY and CDR2 SVGAGI (reference sequence).

This clonotype has a count of ten or more. The V gene is TRBV29-1, the J gene TRBJ1-1, with D possibly matching TRBD1 (5 bases). Trimming shortened V by 7 bases and J by 4 bases, and 10 bases separated the two germline ends. This CDR3 is built from 11 residues. CDR1 is SQVTM and CDR2 is ANQGSEA in the germline V gene. Here the CDR3 reads CSAGRGTEAFF. CDR3 nucleotides: TGCAGCGCCGGAAGGGGCACTGAAGCTTTCTTT.

The rearrangement links TRBV6-2 or TRBV6-3 to TRBJ2-1; D is unclear. Germline V gene sequence: CDR1 MNHEY, CDR2 SVGEGT. Trimming shortened V by 4 bases and J by 10 bases, and 11 bases separated the two germline ends. The length of the CDR3 is 12 residues. The DNA of the CDR3 is TGTGCCAGCAGTTCCCAGCGATGGGAGCAGTTCTTC. As protein: CASSSQRWEQFF.

This clonotype was seen only a few times. The genes are TRBV27 and TRBJ2-6; D is ambiguous. Trimming shortened V by 8 bases and J by 1 base, and 6 bases separated the two germline ends. The V gene's germline CDR1 is MNHEY and CDR2 SMNVEV (reference sequence). This CDR3 has 13 amino acids. The CDR3 nucleotides are TGTGCCAGCCGCGATTCTGGGGCCAACGTCCTGACTTTC. Residues: CASRDSGANVLTF.

This clonotype was counted ten times or more. V and J are TRBV29-1 and TRBJ2-7; 10 nucleotides align to TRBD2. Germline V gene lookup returns CDR1 SQVTM and CDR2 ANQGSEA. J was trimmed by 2 bases and V by 3 bases; bases with no gene match: 1. The CDR3 is 13 amino acids. Here the CDR3 reads CSVELAGAYEQYF. CDR3 sequence (DNA): TGCAGCGTTGAGCTAGCGGGAGCCTACGAGCAGTACTTC.

This clonotype appeared a few times. V is TRBV25-1 and J is TRBJ2-7; tentative D call: TRBD2 (7 bases). Germline CDR1 is MGHDK and CDR2 is SYGVNS. Trimming pared 2 bases from V and 2 bases from J, leaving 13 bases between. This CDR3 is 15 amino acids long. The CDR3 nucleotides are TGTGCCAGCAGTGAAGCGGGGGCCCCCCCCTACGAGCAGTACTTC. This sequence encodes CASSEAGAPPYEQYF.

In its sample, this clonotype was seen many times. The V gene is TRBV12-3 or TRBV12-4, the J gene TRBJ2-7, with a possible D match to TRBD1 (6 bases). This CDR3 contains 14 residues. Trimming left V 4 bases short and J 5 bases short, with 15 bases between. The CDR3 spells CASSYTLDRNEQYF. As DNA, the CDR3 is TGTGCCAGCAGTTATACCCTCGACAGGAACGAGCAGTACTTC.

The chain uses TRBV28 and TRBJ2-4; D is perhaps TRBD2 (6 bases). In germline, CDR1 is MDHEN, CDR2 SYDVKM. V lost 8 bases and J 0 bases, leaving 11 bases between the germline ends. The CDR3 extends over 14 amino acids. This CDR3 is CASRRDSAKNIQYF. In DNA form, the CDR3 reads TGTGCCAGCCGACGGGACTCAGCCAAAAACATTCAGTACTTC.

The chain is built from TRBV28 and TRBJ2-1; possible D gene TRBD2, 6 bases. Germline values: CDR1 MDHEN, CDR2 SYDVKM. The germline V and J ends were trimmed by 9 bases and 5 bases, with 20 bases remaining between them. This CDR3 comprises 15 residues. CDR3 DNA: TGTGCCAGTACTAGCCCATCAACGGGAAACAATGAGCAGTTCTTC. As protein: CASTSPSTGNNEQFF.

This clonotype appeared many times. The chain links TRBV7-8 to TRBJ2-3, with 12 bases that match TRBD2. CDR3 length equals 18 residues. In germline, CDR1 is SGHVS, CDR2 FQNEAQ. J gave up 4 bases and V 5 bases, and 13 bases lay outside the gene matches. The CDR3: CASSTGTLAGGPSDTQYF. CDR3 coding DNA: TGTGCCAGCAGCACAGGAACTCTAGCGGGGGGGCCTTCAGATACGCAGTATTTT.

This clonotype has ten or more counts. The chain has TRBV5-1 and TRBJ2-3; D call uncertain. The ends were cut back, 0 bases at V and 11 bases at J, with 10 bases in the middle. Germline V gene data show CDR1 as SGHRS and CDR2 as YFSETQ. CDR3 length equals 12 residues. The CDR3 protein is CASSLESTQQYF. CDR3 nucleotide sequence: TGCGCCAGCAGCTTGGAGTCCACACAGCAGTATTTT.

About this clonotype itself: A single base separates this from a much larger clone, so it may be a read error. The chain joins TRBV25-1 to TRBJ2-7; D call uncertain. This CDR3 region has 14 residues. Germline lookup yields CDR1 MGHDK and CDR2 SYGVNS. CDR3: CASSKYISSYEQYF. CDR3 bases: TGTGCCAGCAGTAAATATATTTCCTCCTACGAGCAGTACTTC.

This clonotype was seen ten or more times. This chain links TRBV18 with TRBJ2-3; D is unresolved. The CDR3 length is 12 residues. CDR1 KGHSH and CDR2 LQKENI come from the germline V gene. V was clipped by 3 bases and J by 4 bases, with 5 bases between them. In DNA form, the CDR3 reads TGTGCCAGCTCACCCCATGCAGATACGCAGTATTTT. Translated: CASSPHADTQYF. The entire variable domain, with the rest obtained from reference TRBV18 and TRBJ2-3, is as follows: NAGVMQNPRHLVRRRGQEARLRCSPMKGHSHVYWYRQLPEEGLKFMVYLQKENIIDESGMPKERFSAEFPKEGPSILRIQQVVRGDSAAYFCASSPHADTQYFGPGTRLTVL.

This clonotype occurred many times. The CDR3 sequence: CASSLTSRGYAGELFF. In DNA form, the CDR3 reads TGTGCCAGCAGTTTAACTTCCCGGGGTTACGCCGGGGAGCTGTTTTTT. The rearrangement joins TRBV27 to TRBJ2-2, with D possibly being TRBD2 (5 bases). Germline V CDR1 and CDR2: MNHEY, SMNVEV (reference sequence). The V end lost 2 bases, the J end lost 6 bases, and 16 bases lay between the germline ends. This CDR3 region has 16 residues.

This clonotype was counted ten times or more. The V call is TRBV13, the J call TRBJ2-1; tentatively, D is TRBD1 or TRBD2 (5 bases each). The CDR3 covers 17 residues. V was pared by 1 base and J by 0 bases, with 13 bases between. Germline assignment: CDR1 PRHDT and CDR2 FYEKMQ (reference sequence). In DNA form, the CDR3 reads TGTGCCAGCAGCTTAGCTGCCCGTGGGGGCTCCTACAATGAGCAGTTCTTC. Its translation: CASSLAARGGSYNEQFF.

This rearrangement joins TRBV12-3 or TRBV12-4 to TRBJ2-7; D gene ambiguous. V was shortened by 5 bases and J by 2 bases, with 16 bases between the two germline ends. The CDR3 contains 15 residues. The CDR3 bases are TGTGCCAGCAGTGTTTTTAATGGGATAACCTACGAGCAGTACTTC. Its protein product is CASSVFNGITYEQYF.

V and J are TRBV7-2 and TRBJ2-2; tentatively, D is TRBD2 (6 bases). This CDR3 comprises 15 residues. The V and J ends lost 3 bases and 6 bases respectively, with 14 bases between them. The V gene's germline CDR1 is SGHTA and CDR2 FQGNSA. CDR3 DNA sequence: TGTGCCAGCAGCTTGGGTCAGACTAGGGCCGGGGAGCTGTTTTTT. Protein product: CASSLGQTRAGELFF.

This clonotype was detected ten times or more. At one of its ends the junction is not consistent with the germline gene, which may arise from a read error. The chain combines TRBV6-2 or TRBV6-3 with TRBJ2-5, with D possibly being TRBD1 or TRBD2 (6 bases each). Germline V lookup: CDR1 MNHEY, CDR2 SVGEGT. The CDR3 is made up of 14 amino acids. DNA of the CDR3: TGTGCCAGCACTCCGGGGGCCGAGCTGGACGGATGCGGCTTC. Protein: CASTPGAELDGCGF.

The chain employs TRBV3-1 and TRBJ1-5; D not resolved. There are 14 residues in the CDR3. Trimming removed 4 bases from V and 1 base from J, with 8 bases in between. CDR1 is LGHDT, CDR2 YNNKEL, per germline (reference sequence). The CDR3 loop is CASSLLGSNQPQHF. The CDR3 DNA is TGTGCCAGCAGCCTGTTGGGGAGCAATCAGCCCCAGCATTTT.

This chain links TRBV12-3 or TRBV12-4 with TRBJ1-5; TRBD1 agrees at 9 bases. The CDR3 extends over 15 amino acids. J was trimmed by 1 base and V by 6 bases; bases with no gene match: 4. CDR3: CASRLTGGSNQPQHF. The CDR3 DNA reads as TGTGCCAGCAGACTGACAGGGGGGAGCAATCAGCCCCAGCATTTT.

This chain joins TRBV6-5 and TRBJ2-6, with TRBD1 matching over 9 bases. The CDR3 is 17 amino acids. Germline CDR1 reads MNHEY; CDR2 reads SVGAGI. The trim removed 8 bases at V and 4 bases at J, leaving 12 bases unmatched. The CDR3 reads CASLSRTGVEGANVLTF. CDR3 sequence (DNA): TGTGCCAGCCTAAGTAGGACAGGGGTCGAAGGGGCCAACGTCCTGACTTTC.

This clonotype was detected many times. The chain joins TRBV29-1 to TRBJ2-6, with TRBD1 identical over 9 bases. The CDR3 has 16 residues. Germline trimming cut 6 bases from V and 4 bases from J; bases unmatched to any gene: 10. CDR1 is SQVTM and CDR2 is ANQGSEA in the germline V gene. CDR3 amino acids: CSVRGQGKTGANVLTF. Here the CDR3 DNA reads TGCAGCGTCAGGGGACAGGGAAAAACCGGGGCCAACGTCCTGACTTTC.

This clonotype has ten or more counts. The chain links TRBV7-2 to TRBJ2-2, with 8 bases fitting TRBD1. The CDR3 sequence is 15 residues long. The V gene's germline CDR1 is SGHTA and CDR2 FQGNSA. With 6 bases clipped from V and 4 bases from J, the junction kept 7 bases outside the gene matches. As DNA, the CDR3 is TGTGCCAGCAGGCAACAGGGGGTATCCACCGGGGAGCTGTTTTTT. Its translation is CASRQQGVSTGELFF. Full variable domain (outside the CDR3, taken from reference TRBV7-2 and TRBJ2-2): GAGVSQSPSNKVTEKGKDVELRCDPISGHTALYWYRQSLGQGLEFLIYFQGNSAPDKSGLPSDRFSAERTGGSVSTLTIQRTQQEDSAVYLCASRQQGVSTGELFFGEGSRLTVL.

The J gene is TRBJ1-5, the V gene TRBV28; no clear D. Germline CDR1 reads MDHEN; CDR2 reads SYDVKM. V lost 6 bases and J lost 4, with 4 bases in between. This CDR3 comprises 11 residues. DNA for the CDR3: TGTGCCAGCAGAATGAATCAGCCCCAGCATTTT. It encodes CASRMNQPQHF.

In this sample, this clonotype turned up many times. The CDR3 DNA reads TGCAGCGCCCGGACAGGAGAAGCTTTCTTT. Amino acid sequence: CSARTGEAFF. The V and J genes are TRBV29-1 and TRBJ1-1; 7 bases align to TRBD1. This CDR3 spans 10 amino acids. J was trimmed by 8 bases and V by 7 bases; bases with no gene match: 4. From germline, CDR1 is SQVTM and CDR2 ANQGSEA.

This clonotype has at least ten counts. V gene TRBV29-1 combines with J gene TRBJ2-3; TRBD1 agrees at 9 bases. Trimming at V came to 6 bases and at J to 2 bases, leaving 3 bases not matched to a gene. Germline CDR1 SQVTM, CDR2 ANQGSEA. The CDR3 sequence is 13 residues long. DNA of the CDR3: TGCAGCGTAACAGGGGGCTCCACAGATACGCAGTATTTT. Translating gives CSVTGGSTDTQYF.